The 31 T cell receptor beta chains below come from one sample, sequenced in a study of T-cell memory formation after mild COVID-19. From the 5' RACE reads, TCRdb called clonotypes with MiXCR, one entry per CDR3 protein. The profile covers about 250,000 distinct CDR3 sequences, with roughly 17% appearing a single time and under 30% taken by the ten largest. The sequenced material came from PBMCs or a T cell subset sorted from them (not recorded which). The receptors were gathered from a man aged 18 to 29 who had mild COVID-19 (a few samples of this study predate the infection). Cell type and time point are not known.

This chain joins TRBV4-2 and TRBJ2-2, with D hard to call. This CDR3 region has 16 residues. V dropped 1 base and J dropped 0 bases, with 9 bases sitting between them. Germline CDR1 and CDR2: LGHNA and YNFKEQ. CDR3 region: CASSQVPISNTGELFF. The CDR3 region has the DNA TGTGCCAGCAGCCAAGTCCCTATTTCGAACACCGGGGAGCTGTTTTTT.

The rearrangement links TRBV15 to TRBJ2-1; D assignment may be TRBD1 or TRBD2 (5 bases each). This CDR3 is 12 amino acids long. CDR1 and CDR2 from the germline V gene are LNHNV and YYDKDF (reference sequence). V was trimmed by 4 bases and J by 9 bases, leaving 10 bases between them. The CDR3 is CATSTTGGEQFF. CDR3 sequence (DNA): TGTGCCACCAGCACGACTGGGGGTGAGCAGTTCTTC.

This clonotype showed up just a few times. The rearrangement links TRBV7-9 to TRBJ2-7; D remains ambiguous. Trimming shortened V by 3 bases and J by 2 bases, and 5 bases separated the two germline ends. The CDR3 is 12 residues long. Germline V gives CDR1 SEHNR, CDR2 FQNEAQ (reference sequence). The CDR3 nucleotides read TGTGCCAGCAGCTTGGGGACCTACGAGCAGTACGTC. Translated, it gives CASSLGTYEQYV.

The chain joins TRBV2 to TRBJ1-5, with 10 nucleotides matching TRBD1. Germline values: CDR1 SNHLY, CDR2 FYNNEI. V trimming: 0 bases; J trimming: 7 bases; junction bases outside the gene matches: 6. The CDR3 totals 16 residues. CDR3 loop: CASSEATGQGKQPQHF. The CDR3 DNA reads TGTGCCAGCAGTGAAGCCACGGGACAGGGGAAACAGCCCCAGCATTTT.

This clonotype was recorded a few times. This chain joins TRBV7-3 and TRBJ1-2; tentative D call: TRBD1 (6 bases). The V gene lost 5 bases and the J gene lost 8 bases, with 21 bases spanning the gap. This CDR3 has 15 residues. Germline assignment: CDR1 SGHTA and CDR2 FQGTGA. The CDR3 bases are TGTGCCAGCAGCCAGAGCGCGGGGGCAGTACGCGGCTACACCTTC. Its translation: CASSQSAGAVRGYTF. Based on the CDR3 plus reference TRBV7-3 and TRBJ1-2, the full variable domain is GAGVSQTPSNKVTEKGKYVELRCDPISGHTALYWYRQSLGQGPEFLIYFQGTGAADDSGLPNDRFFAVRPEGSVSTLKIQRTERGDSAVYLCASSQSAGAVRGYTFGSGTRLTVV.

CDR3 bases: TGCAGTGCTGCCCCCTGGGACAAGACCTACGAGCAGTACGTC. This encodes CSAAPWDKTYEQYV. This rearrangement joins TRBV20-1 to TRBJ2-7; a weak D match, TRBD1 (6 bases). V was pared by 5 bases and J by 2 bases, with 16 bases between. Germline-derived CDR1 and CDR2 are DFQATT and SNEGSKA (reference sequence). The CDR3 consists of 14 residues.

The CDR3 loop reads CASSQAANEQFF. The DNA of the CDR3 is TGCGCCAGCAGCCAAGCCGCAAATGAGCAGTTCTTC. J is TRBJ2-1 and V is TRBV4-1, with D uncertain. The ends were cut back, 1 base at V and 7 bases at J, with 5 bases in the middle. Germline V gives CDR1 MGHRA, CDR2 YSYEKL. This CDR3 contains 12 residues.

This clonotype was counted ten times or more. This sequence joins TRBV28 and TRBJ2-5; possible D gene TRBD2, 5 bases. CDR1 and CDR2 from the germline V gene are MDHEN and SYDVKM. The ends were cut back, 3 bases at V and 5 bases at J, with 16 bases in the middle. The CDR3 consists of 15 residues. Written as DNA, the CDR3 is TGTGCCAGCAGTTTCGTCATGGACTGGAGGGAGACCCAGTACTTC. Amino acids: CASSFVMDWRETQYF.

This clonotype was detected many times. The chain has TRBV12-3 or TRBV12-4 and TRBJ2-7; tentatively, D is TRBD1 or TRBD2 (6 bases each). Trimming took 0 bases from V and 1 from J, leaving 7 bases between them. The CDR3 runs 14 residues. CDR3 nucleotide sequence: TGTGCCAGCAGTTTAGCAGGGGGGTCCTACGAGCAGTACGTC. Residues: CASSLAGGSYEQYV.

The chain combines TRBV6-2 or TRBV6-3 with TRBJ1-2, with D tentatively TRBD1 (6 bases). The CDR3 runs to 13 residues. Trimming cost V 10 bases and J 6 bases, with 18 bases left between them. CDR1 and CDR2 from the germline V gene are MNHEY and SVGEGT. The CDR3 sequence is CATLPGQRDGYTF. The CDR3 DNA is TGTGCCACCTTACCAGGACAGCGTGATGGCTACACCTTC.

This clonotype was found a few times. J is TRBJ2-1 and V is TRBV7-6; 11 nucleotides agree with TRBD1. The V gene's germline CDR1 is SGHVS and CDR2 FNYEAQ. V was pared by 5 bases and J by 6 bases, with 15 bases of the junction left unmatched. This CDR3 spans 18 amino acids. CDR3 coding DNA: TGTGCCAGCAGCCAACTCATTAGGGGGACAGGGGGGATCAATGAGCAGTTCTTC. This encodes CASSQLIRGTGGINEQFF.

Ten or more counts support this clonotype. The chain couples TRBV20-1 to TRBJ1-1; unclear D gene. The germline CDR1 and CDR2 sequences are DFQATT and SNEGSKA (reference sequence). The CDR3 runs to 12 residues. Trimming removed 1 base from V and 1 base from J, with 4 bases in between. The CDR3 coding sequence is TGCAGTGCTAGAGGCCCGAACACTGAAGCTTTCTTT. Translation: CSARGPNTEAFF.

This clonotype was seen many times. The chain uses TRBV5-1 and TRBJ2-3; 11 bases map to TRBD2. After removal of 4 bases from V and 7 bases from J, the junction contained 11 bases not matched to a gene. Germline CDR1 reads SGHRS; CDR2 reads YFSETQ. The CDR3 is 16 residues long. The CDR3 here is CASSETLTSGEHTQYF. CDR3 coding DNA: TGCGCCAGCAGCGAGACACTGACTAGCGGGGAGCATACGCAGTATTTT.

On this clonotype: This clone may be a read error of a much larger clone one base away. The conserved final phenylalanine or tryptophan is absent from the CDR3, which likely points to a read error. The CDR3 protein is CASSTRGSQETQYL. The CDR3, as DNA: TGTGCCAGCAGTACACGCGGGAGCCAAGAGACCCAGTACTTA. The chain links TRBV6-5 to TRBJ2-5; 7 bases match TRBD2. The V segment lost 5 bases and the J segment 1 base; nucleotides outside the gene matches: 4. Germline lookup yields CDR1 MNHEY and CDR2 SVGAGI. The CDR3 covers 14 residues.

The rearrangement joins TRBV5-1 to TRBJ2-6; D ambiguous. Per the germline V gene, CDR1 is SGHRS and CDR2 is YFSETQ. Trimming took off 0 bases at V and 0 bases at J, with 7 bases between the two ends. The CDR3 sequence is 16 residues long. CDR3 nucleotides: TGCGCCAGCAGCTTGGGGGCCGCCTCTGGGGCCAACGTCCTGACTTTC. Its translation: CASSLGAASGANVLTF.

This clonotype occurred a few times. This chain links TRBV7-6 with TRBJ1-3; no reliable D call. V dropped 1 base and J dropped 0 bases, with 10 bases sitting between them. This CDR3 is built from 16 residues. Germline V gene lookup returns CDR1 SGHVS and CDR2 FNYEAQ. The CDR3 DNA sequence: TGTGCCAGCAGCTTAGAGTCACAAAACTCTGGAAACACCATATATTTT. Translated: CASSLESQNSGNTIYF.

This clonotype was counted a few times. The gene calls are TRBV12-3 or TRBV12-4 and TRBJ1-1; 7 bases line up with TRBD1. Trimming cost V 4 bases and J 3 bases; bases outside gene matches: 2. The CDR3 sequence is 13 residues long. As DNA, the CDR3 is TGTGCCAGCAGTTGGGACAGAGACACTGAAGCTTTCTTT. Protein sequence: CASSWDRDTEAFF.

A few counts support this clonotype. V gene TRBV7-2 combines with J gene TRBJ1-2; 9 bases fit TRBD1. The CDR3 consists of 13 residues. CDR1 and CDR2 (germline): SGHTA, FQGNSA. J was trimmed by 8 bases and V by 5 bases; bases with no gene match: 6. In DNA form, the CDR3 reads TGTGCCAGCAGCCGGGACAGGGTCGGGGGCTACACCTTC. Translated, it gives CASSRDRVGGYTF.

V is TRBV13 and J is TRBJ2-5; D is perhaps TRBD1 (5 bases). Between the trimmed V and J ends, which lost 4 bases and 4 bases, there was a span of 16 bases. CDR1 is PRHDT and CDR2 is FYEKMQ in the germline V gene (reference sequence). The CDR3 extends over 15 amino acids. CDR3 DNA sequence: TGTGCCAGCAGCTCCAAGGACATTTTACGAGAGACCCAGTACTTC. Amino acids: CASSSKDILRETQYF.

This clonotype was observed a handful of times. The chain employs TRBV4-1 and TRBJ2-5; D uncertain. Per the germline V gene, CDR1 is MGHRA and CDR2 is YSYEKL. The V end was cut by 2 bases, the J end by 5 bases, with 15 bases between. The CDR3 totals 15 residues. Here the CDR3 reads CASSQSEGFRETQYF. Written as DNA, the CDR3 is TGCGCCAGCAGCCAATCGGAAGGGTTTAGGGAGACCCAGTACTTC.

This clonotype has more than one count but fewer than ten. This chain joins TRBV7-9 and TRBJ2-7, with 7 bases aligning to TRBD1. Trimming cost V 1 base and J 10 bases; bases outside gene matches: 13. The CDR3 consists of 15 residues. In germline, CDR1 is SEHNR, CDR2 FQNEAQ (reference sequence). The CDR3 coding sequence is TGTGCCAGCAGCTTAGGGTATGGGACAGCTCCCCAACAGTACTTC. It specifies CASSLGYGTAPQQYF.

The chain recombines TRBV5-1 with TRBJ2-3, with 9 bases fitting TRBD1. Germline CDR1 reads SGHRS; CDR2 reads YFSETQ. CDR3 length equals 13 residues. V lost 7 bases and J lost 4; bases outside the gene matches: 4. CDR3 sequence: CASRDRASDTQYF. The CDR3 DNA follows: TGCGCCAGCCGGGACAGGGCATCAGATACGCAGTATTTT. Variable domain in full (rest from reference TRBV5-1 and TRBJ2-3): KAGVTQTPRYLIKTRGQQVTLSCSPISGHRSVSWYQQTPGQGLQFLFEYFSETQRNKGNFPGRFSGRQFSNSRSEMNVSTLELGDSALYLCASRDRASDTQYFGPGTRLTVL.

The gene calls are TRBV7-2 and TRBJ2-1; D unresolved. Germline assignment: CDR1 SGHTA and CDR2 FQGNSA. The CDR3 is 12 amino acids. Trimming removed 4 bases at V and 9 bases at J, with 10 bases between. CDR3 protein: CASSSTRTEQFF. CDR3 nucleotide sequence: TGTGCCAGCAGCTCTACCCGGACTGAGCAGTTCTTC.

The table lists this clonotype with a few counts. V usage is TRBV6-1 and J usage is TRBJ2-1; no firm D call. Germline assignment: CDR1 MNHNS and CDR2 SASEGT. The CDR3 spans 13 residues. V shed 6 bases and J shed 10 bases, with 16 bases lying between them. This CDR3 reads CASREYHKEEQFF. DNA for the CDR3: TGTGCCAGCAGGGAGTACCACAAAGAGGAGCAGTTCTTC.

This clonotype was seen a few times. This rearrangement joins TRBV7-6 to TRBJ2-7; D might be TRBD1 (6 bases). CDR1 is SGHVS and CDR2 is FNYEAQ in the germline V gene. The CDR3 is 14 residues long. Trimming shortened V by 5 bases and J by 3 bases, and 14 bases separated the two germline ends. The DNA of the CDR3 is TGTGCCAGCAGCCAAAACAGGGTCGGCTACGAGCAGTACTTC. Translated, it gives CASSQNRVGYEQYF.

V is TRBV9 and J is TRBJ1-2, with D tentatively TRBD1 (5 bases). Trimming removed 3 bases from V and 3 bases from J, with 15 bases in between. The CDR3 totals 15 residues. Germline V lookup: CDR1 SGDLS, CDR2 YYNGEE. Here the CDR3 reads CASSGGRALDYGYTF. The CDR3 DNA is TGTGCCAGCAGCGGGGGGAGGGCCTTGGACTATGGCTACACCTTC.

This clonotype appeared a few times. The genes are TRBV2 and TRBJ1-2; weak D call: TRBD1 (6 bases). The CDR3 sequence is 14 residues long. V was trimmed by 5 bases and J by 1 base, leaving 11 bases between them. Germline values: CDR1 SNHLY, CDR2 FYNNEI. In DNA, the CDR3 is TGTGCCAGCAGTTTACAGGGAAATAACTATGGCTACACCTTC. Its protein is CASSLQGNNYGYTF.

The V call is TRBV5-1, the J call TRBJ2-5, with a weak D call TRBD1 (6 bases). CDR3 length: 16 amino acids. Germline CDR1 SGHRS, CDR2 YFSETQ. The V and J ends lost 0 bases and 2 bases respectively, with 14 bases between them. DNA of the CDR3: TGCGCCAGCAGCTTGGTACAGGGACGGGGACAAGAGACCCAGTACTTC. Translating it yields CASSLVQGRGQETQYF.

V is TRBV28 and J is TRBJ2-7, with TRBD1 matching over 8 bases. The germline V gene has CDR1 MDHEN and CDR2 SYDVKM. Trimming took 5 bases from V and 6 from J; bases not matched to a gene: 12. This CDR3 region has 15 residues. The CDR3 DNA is TGTGCCAGCAGTGGACAGGGTGGCGGACGTCGCGAGCAGTACGTC. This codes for CASSGQGGGRREQYV.

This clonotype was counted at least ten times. The chain's CDR3 is CASSQVGLGSDTQYF. In DNA form, the CDR3 reads TGTGCCAGCAGCCAAGTCGGGCTGGGCTCAGATACGCAGTATTTT. This chain joins TRBV6-6 and TRBJ2-3; D remains ambiguous. The germline V gene encodes CDR1 MNHNY and CDR2 SVGAGI (reference sequence). Trimming cost V 6 bases and J 4 bases, with 17 bases left between them. The CDR3 is made up of 15 amino acids.

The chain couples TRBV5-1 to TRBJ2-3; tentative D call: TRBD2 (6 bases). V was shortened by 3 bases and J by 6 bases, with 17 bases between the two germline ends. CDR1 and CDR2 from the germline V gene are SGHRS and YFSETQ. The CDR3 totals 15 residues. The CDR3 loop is CASSSYGVAVDTQYF. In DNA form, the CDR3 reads TGCGCCAGCAGCTCCTACGGGGTAGCGGTGGATACGCAGTATTTT.